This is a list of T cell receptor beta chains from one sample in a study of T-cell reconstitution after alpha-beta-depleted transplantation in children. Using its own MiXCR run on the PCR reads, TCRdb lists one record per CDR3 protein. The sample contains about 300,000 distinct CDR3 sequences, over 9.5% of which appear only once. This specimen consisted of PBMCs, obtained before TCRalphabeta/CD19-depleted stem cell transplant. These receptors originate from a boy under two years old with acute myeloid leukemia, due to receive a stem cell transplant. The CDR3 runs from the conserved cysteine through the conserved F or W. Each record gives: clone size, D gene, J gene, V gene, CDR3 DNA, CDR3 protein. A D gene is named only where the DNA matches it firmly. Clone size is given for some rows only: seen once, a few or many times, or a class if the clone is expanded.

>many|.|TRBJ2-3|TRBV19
TGTGCCAGTAGTGACATCTCCGCTGATACGCAGTATTTT
CASSDISADTQYF
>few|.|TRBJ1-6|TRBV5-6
TGTGCCAGCAGCTCCCAGGGCCCCGGAGGTTCACCCCTCCACTTT
CASSSQGPGGSPLHF
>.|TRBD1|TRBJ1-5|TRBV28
TGTGCCAGCAGTTTCGACAGGGCGCGCAGTCAGCCCCAGCATTTT
CASSFDRARSQPQHF
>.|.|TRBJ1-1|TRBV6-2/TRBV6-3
TGTGCCAGCAGTTACTCGTCAACGGGGGCGCACACTGAAGCTTTCTTT
CASSYSSTGAHTEAFF
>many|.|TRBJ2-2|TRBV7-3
TGTGCCAGCAGCTTCGGGGGGCCCGGGGAGCTGTTTTTT
CASSFGGPGELFF
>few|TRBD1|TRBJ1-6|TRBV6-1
TGTGCCAGCAGCCGACAGGGTGGGAGTTCACCCCTCCACTTT
CASSRQGGSSPLHF
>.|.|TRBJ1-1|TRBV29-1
TGCAGCGTCTTCACGGTGGGCACTGAAGCTTTCTTT
CSVFTVGTEAFF
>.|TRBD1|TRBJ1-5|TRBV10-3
TGTGCCATCAGTGACAGGGGGAATCAGCCCCAGCATTTT
CAISDRGNQPQHF
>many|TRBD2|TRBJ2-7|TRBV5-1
TGCGCCAGCAGCTACGGACTAGCGGGGGCCTACGAGCAGTACTTC
CASSYGLAGAYEQYF
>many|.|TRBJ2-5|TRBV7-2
TGTGCCAGCAGCTTAGGTTCTAGCGAAGAGACCCAGTACTTC
CASSLGSSEETQYF
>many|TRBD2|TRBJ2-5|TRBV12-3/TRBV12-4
TGTGCCAGTCGGGGACTAGCACAGGAGACCCAGTACTTC
CASRGLAQETQYF
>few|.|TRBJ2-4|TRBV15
TGTGCCACCAGCAGAGAGGTCCTAGCCAAAAACATTCAGTACTTC
CATSREVLAKNIQYF
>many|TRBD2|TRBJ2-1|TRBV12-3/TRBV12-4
TGTGCCAGCGGCCGGACTAGCGGGAGGGCCGGTGAGCAGTTCTTC
CASGRTSGRAGEQFF
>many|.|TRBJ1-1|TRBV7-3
TGTGCCAGCAGCGGGGGAGTCTCCACTGAAGCTTTCTTT
CASSGGVSTEAFF
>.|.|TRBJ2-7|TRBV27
TGTGCCAGCAGTATCCTGGGCTGGGGAATCTACGAGCAGTACTTC
CASSILGWGIYEQYF
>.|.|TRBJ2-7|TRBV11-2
TGTGCCAGCAGCTTACTCACAGGGAGCCACGAGCAGTACTTC
CASSLLTGSHEQYF
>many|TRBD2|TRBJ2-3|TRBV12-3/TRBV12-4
TGTGCCAGCAGAAGGGCGGGGGCGCAGTATTTT
CASRRAGAQYF
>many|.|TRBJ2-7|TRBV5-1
TGCGCCAGCAGCTTGGGAGACGAGCAGTACTTC
CASSLGDEQYF
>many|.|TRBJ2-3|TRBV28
TGTGCCAGCATCAGGGCGAGCACAGATACGCAGTATTTT
CASIRASTDTQYF
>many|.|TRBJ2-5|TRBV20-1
TGCAGTGCTAGAGTAGGGCAGCCCCAAGAGACCCAGTACTTC
CSARVGQPQETQYF
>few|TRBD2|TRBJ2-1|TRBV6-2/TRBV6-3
TGTGCCAGCGGGGGGACTAGCGGGAGGGCCTTCTCCTACAATGAGCAGTTCTTC
CASGGTSGRAFSYNEQFF
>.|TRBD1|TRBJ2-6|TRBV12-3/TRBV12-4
TGTGCCAGCAGTTTATATGACAGGGGGCATTCTGGGGCCAACGTCCTGACTTTC
CASSLYDRGHSGANVLTF
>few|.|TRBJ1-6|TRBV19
TGTGCCAGTAGTATGGCAGTCGAGAATAATTCACCCCTCCACTTT
CASSMAVENNSPLHF
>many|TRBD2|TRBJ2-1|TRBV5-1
TGCGCCAGCAGCTTGGCTATAGCGGGGGACAATGAGCAGTTCTTC
CASSLAIAGDNEQFF
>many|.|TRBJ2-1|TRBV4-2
TGTGCCAGCAGCCAAGCGGGTTTGACGGAGCAGTTCTTC
CASSQAGLTEQFF
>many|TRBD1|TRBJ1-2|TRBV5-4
TGTGCCAGCAGCTTGGTCTCAGGGGGCGAGAGCACCTTC
CASSLVSGGESTF
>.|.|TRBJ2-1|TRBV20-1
TGCAGTGCTAGAGATAGGCGGGCTCTCAATTACAATGAGCAGTTCTTC
CSARDRRALNYNEQFF
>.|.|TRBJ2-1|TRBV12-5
TGTGCTAGTGCCCCGGACTATCCCTCCTACAATGAGCAGTTCTTC
CASAPDYPSYNEQFF
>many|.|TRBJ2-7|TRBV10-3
TGTGCCATCAGTGGCACAGACTCCTACGAGCAGTACTTC
CAISGTDSYEQYF
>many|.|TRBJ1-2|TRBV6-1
TGTGCCAGCGTGGGGCAGGCCCCCTATGGCTACACCTTC
CASVGQAPYGYTF
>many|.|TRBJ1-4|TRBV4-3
TGCGCCAGCAGCCAAGAAGGGGCAGGTTGGGAAAAACTGTTTTTT
CASSQEGAGWEKLFF
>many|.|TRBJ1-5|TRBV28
TGTGCCAGCAGTGAACAGTTAGGGAATCAGCCCCAGCATTTT
CASSEQLGNQPQHF
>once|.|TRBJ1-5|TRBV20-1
TGCAGCTATTCCCGGACAAATCAGCCCCAGCATTTT
CSYSRTNQPQHF
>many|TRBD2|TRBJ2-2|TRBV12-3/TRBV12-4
TGTGCCAGCAGTCCCCGGGACTACCTTAACACCGGGGAGCTGTTTTTT
CASSPRDYLNTGELFF
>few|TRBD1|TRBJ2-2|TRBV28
TGTGCCAGCAGTTTTGAGGCCGTTAACAGGGGCACCGGGGAGCTGTTTTTT
CASSFEAVNRGTGELFF
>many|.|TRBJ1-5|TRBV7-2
TGTGCCAGCAGCTTACGGGGGAAGCAGCCCCAGCATTTT
CASSLRGKQPQHF
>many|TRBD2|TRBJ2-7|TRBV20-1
TGCAGTGCTAGGGGGGGGTTAGGCGCATCCTACGAGCAGTACTTC
CSARGGLGASYEQYF
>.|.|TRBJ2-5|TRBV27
TGTGCCAGCAGTCCAACCGAGCTATGGCGGGTCGCGCAAGAGACCCAGTACTTC
CASSPTELWRVAQETQYF
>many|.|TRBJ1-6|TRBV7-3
TGTGCCAGCAGCTTAGTACCACCCCTCCACTTT
CASSLVPPLHF
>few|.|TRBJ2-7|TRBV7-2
TGTGCCAGCAGCTTAGTTGGGGGGGCTGGGTACTTC
CASSLVGGAGYF
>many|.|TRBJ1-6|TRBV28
TGTGCCAGCGGGACGCCAAATTCACCCCTCCACTTT
CASGTPNSPLHF
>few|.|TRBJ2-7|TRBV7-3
TGTGCCAGCAGCTTAACTCCAGTATCCTACGAGCAGTACTTC
CASSLTPVSYEQYF
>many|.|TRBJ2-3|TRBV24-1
TGTGCCACCAGTGATTCGCCACCCACAGATACGCAGTATTTT
CATSDSPPTDTQYF
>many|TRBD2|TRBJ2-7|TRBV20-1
TGCAGTGCTAGAGAGACGAAGGCTAGCGGGGGCCACGAGCAGTACTTC
CSARETKASGGHEQYF
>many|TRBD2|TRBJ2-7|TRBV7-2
TGTGCCAGCAGCTTAGTTGGTAGCGGGAGGTACTCCTACGAGCAGTACTTC
CASSLVGSGRYSYEQYF
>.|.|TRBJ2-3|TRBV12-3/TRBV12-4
TGTGCCAGCAGAAGTGCAGGGGGGGCGGCAGATACGCAGTATTTT
CASRSAGGAADTQYF
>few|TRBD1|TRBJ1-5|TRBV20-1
TGCAGTGCCCTAGGGGGAACAGGGGGCGGAAATAATCAGCCCCAGCATTTT
CSALGGTGGGNNQPQHF
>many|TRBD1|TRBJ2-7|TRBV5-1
TGCGCCAGCAGCATCCGGGACAGCCAGTACGAGCAGTACTTC
CASSIRDSQYEQYF
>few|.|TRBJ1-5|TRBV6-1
TGTGCCAGCAGTGAAGAACTAGGGGGCAATCAGCCCCAGCATTTT
CASSEELGGNQPQHF
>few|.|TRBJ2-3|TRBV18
TGTGCCAGCTCACCACTGGGGGCCAGGATCACAGATACGCAGTATTTT
CASSPLGARITDTQYF
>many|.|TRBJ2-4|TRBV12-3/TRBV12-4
TGTGCCAGCAGTTTCGACCTAGTCAGGAACATTCAGTACTTC
CASSFDLVRNIQYF
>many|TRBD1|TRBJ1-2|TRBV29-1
TGCAGCGTCGAACAGGGGAGAGGCTACACCTTC
CSVEQGRGYTF
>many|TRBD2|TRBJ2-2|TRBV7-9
TGTGCCAGCAGCTTACTAGCGGGGGCCGGGGAGCTGTTTTTT
CASSLLAGAGELFF